This TCR beta chain was sequenced during a study of cytomegalovirus exposure and HLA in healthy donors. The V segment lost 0 bases and the J segment 6 bases; nucleotides outside the gene matches: 9. CDR1 and CDR2 from the germline V gene are SGHRS and YFSETQ. The CDR3 length is 18 residues. 13 Jbeta primers and 60 Vbeta primers were used for the PCR. Sequencing was performed with immunoSEQ multiplex PCR; in TCRdb, only in-frame clones are kept and a portion is missing. The table shows about 140,000 clones, with approximately 84% occurring only once. What was sequenced was PBMCs. The clonotype originates from a man aged 30-40 years in good health and CMV-seropositive. This rearrangement joins TRBV5-1 to TRBJ2-2; 12 positions match TRBD2. CDR3 nucleotides: TGCGCCAGCAGCTTGGACCTTCGGACTAGCGGGGCCCCCGGGGAGCTGTTTTTT. Translation gives CASSLDLRTSGAPGELFF.